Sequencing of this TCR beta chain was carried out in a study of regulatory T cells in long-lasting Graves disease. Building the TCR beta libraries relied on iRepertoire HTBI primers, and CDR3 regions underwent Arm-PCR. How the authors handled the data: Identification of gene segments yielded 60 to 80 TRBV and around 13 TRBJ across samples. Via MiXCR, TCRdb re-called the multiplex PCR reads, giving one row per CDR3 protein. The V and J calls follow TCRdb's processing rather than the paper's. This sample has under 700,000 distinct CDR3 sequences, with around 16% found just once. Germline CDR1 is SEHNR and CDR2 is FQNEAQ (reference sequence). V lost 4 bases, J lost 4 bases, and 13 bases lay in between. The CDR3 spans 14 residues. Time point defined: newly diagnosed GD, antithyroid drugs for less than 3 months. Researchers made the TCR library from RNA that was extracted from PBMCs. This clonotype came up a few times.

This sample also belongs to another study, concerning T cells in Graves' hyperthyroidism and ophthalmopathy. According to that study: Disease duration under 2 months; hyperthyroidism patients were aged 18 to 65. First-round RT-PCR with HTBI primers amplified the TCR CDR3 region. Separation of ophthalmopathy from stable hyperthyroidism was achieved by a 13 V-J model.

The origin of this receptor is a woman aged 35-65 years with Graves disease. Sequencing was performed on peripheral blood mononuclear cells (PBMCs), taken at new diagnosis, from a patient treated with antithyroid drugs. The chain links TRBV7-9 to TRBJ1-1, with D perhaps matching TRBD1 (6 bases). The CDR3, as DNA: TGTGCCAGCAGCTATACAGGGCAGGGCACTGAAGCTTTCTTT. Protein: CASSYTGQGTEAFF. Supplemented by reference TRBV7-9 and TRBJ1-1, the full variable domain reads DTGVSQNPRHKITKRGQNVTFRCDPISEHNRLYWYRQTLGQGPEFLTYFQNEAQLEKSRLLSDRFSAERPKGSFSTLEIQRTEQGDSAMYLCASSYTGQGTEAFFGQGTRLTVV.